This passage covers 10 T cell receptor beta chains from one sample sequenced in a study of cytomegalovirus exposure and HLA in healthy donors. A multiplex PCR was run with 60 Vbeta primers and 13 Jbeta primers. Libraries were prepared by immunoSEQ multiplex PCR; TCRdb keeps only in-frame clonotypes and omits some of them. The data contain about 170,000 clones, around 83% of them seen just once; the ten biggest clones take up under 1%. Material for sequencing was PBMCs. These receptors came from a girl under 10 years old in good health and CMV-seropositive.

The chain carries TRBV5-5 and TRBJ2-4, with 7 bases identical to TRBD1. The CDR3 has 14 residues. V shed 2 bases, J shed 1 base, and the junction held 0 bases outside the gene matches. Germline V gene sequence: CDR1 SGHKS, CDR2 YYEKEE (reference sequence). The CDR3 reads CASSLQGAKNIQYF. The CDR3 bases are TGTGCCAGCAGCTTACAGGGGGCCAAAAACATTCAGTACTTC. The variable domain in full, completed from reference TRBV5-5 and TRBJ2-4, reads DAGVTQSPTHLIKTRGQQVTLRCSPISGHKSVSWYQQVLGQGPQFIFQYYEKEERGRGNFPDRFSARQFPNYSSELNVNALLLGDSALYLCASSLQGAKNIQYFGAGTRLSVL.

The CDR3 here is CASSEAAGRETQYF. Here the CDR3 DNA reads TGTGCCAGCAGTGAAGCGGCGGGTAGGGAGACCCAGTACTTC. The V gene is TRBV6-1, the J gene TRBJ2-5; a possible D gene is TRBD2 (5 bases). Trimming pared 0 bases from V and 5 bases from J, leaving 10 bases between. Germline V gene data show CDR1 as MNHNS and CDR2 as SASEGT. The CDR3 consists of 14 residues.

The chain joins TRBV12-5 to TRBJ2-1, with D unresolved. The CDR3 runs to 11 residues. The germline V and J ends were trimmed by 6 bases and 8 bases, with 8 bases remaining between them. Germline V gene lookup returns CDR1 LGHNT and CDR2 FRNRAP. The CDR3 is CASGVRDEQFF. In DNA form, the CDR3 reads TGTGCTAGTGGCGTCCGGGATGAGCAGTTCTTC.

V gene TRBV30 combines with J gene TRBJ1-2; the D gene is possibly TRBD1 (5 bases). The CDR3 loop spans 11 amino acids. The ends were cut back, 4 bases at V and 8 bases at J, with 11 bases in the middle. Germline V CDR1 and CDR2: GTSNPN, SVGIG (reference sequence). CDR3 DNA sequence: TGTGCCTGGATCGGACAAGACGGCTACACCTTC. Protein product: CAWIGQDGYTF.

V and J are TRBV6-6 and TRBJ2-5; 14 nucleotides agree with TRBD2. The CDR3 length is 16 residues. The germline V gene encodes CDR1 MNHNY and CDR2 SVGAGI (reference sequence). V shed 5 bases, J shed 2 bases, and the junction held 4 bases outside the gene matches. This CDR3 reads CASSRTSGRFQETQYF. CDR3 bases: TGTGCCAGCAGTCGGACTAGCGGGAGGTTTCAAGAGACCCAGTACTTC.

This clone was counted once. The rearrangement joins TRBV5-1 to TRBJ2-7; 7 positions match TRBD1. The CDR3 loop spans 15 amino acids. The V segment lost 5 bases and the J segment 2 bases; nucleotides outside the gene matches: 10. Germline V lookup: CDR1 SGHRS, CDR2 YFSETQ. In DNA form, the CDR3 reads TGCGCCAGCAGTGCTGGGGACAGTTTCCCCTACGAGCAGTACTTC. Protein product: CASSAGDSFPYEQYF.

This sequence joins TRBV2 and TRBJ1-4, with a tentative D call TRBD1 (5 bases). The V end was cut by 7 bases, the J end by 4 bases, with 10 bases between. Germline CDR1 reads SNHLY; CDR2 reads FYNNEI. The CDR3 is 13 residues long. CDR3 in DNA: TGTGCCAGCATCCCAGGGAATAATGAAAAACTGTTTTTT. Translation gives CASIPGNNEKLFF.

The chain employs TRBV27 and TRBJ2-1; 8 bases map to TRBD2. The CDR3 extends over 14 amino acids. The J segment lost 5 bases and the V segment lost 7 bases, leaving 7 bases of the junction unmatched. CDR1 MNHEY and CDR2 SMNVEV come from the germline V gene (reference sequence). CDR3 in amino acids: CASTAGGSNNEQFF. The CDR3 region has the DNA TGTGCCAGCACCGCGGGAGGATCCAACAATGAGCAGTTCTTC.

This chain links TRBV6-4 with TRBJ2-3; 11 bases map to TRBD1. V lost 6 bases, J lost 4 bases, and 3 bases stayed unmatched. The CDR3 spans 14 residues. Germline CDR1 and CDR2: MRHNA and SNTAGT. CDR3 in amino acids: CASSPGQGADTQYF. CDR3 coding DNA: TGTGCCAGCAGCCCGGGACAGGGGGCAGATACGCAGTATTTT.

For this clone: This specimen includes other DNA sequences encoding the same CDR3. The chain combines TRBV29-1 with TRBJ2-7; the match to TRBD1 covers 8 bases. With 4 bases clipped from V and 3 bases from J, the junction kept 5 bases outside the gene matches. CDR1 SQVTM and CDR2 ANQGSEA come from the germline V gene. The CDR3 spans 13 residues. CDR3 sequence reads: CSVVGQDDYEQYF. The CDR3 DNA sequence: TGCAGCGTTGTGGGACAGGATGACTACGAGCAGTACTTC.